This TCR beta chain is drawn from a study of high-grade serous ovarian cancer treatment subgroups. Study background: Mean per sample: around 14,000 reads, thousands of unique TCR beta rearrangements.

Study-wide findings and caveats: These tumor repertoires lack spatial information from bulk sequencing.

Tumor samples were obtained before definitive surgery or chemotherapy. Concerning this clone: Its specificity is not known.

The table came from immunoSEQ multiplex PCR; TCRdb's copy has only in-frame clones and leaves some out. The sample gives more than 4,000 clones, roughly three quarters of which show up once; about 20% is in the top ten. The sequencing input was tumor tissue. The sequence was obtained from a human donor with high-grade serous ovarian cancer.

DNA of the CDR3: TGTGCCAGCAGCCAAAATACAGGGGCAACTAGCACAGATACGCAGTATTTT. This encodes CASSQNTGATSTDTQYF. This chain links TRBV14 with TRBJ2-3, with TRBD1 identical over 7 bases. Per the germline V gene, CDR1 is SGHDN and CDR2 is FVKESK. Unmatched junction bases numbered 8, after V lost 2 bases and J lost 0 bases. CDR3 length: 17 amino acids.